This T cell receptor (beta chain) is drawn from a study of CD8 T cells in ankylosing spondylitis. Regarding the study as a whole: A TCR beta motif of about eight highly homologous variants seemed to mark ankylosing spondylitis blood. Earlier authors reported some of these motif variants in reactive arthritis synovial fluid and blood. The authors reported significant enrichment of disease-linked clones in matched ankylosing spondylitis synovial fluid.

This CDR3 spans 14 amino acids. Germline V gene sequence: CDR1 MNHNS, CDR2 SASEGT. Trimming shortened V by 6 bases and J by 0 bases, and 11 bases separated the two germline ends. Using quantitative 5'-RACE with molecular barcodes, the authors made TCR beta libraries. TCRdb used MiXCR to reprocess the 5' RACE reads, holding one entry per CDR3 protein. Of roughly 100,000 distinct CDR3 sequences in the sample, about 7.7% were seen once. There are many counts of this clonotype. Its specificity is not known. The source material was blood, either unsorted or a sorted T cell fraction (not recorded which). The clonotype comes from a male donor with ankylosing spondylitis or in good health (not recorded which). This chain links TRBV6-1 with TRBJ2-5; D is perhaps TRBD1 (6 bases). The CDR3 coding sequence is TGTGCCAGCAGCCGAAGGGGGTACCAAGAGACCCAGTACTTC. This translates into CASSRRGYQETQYF.